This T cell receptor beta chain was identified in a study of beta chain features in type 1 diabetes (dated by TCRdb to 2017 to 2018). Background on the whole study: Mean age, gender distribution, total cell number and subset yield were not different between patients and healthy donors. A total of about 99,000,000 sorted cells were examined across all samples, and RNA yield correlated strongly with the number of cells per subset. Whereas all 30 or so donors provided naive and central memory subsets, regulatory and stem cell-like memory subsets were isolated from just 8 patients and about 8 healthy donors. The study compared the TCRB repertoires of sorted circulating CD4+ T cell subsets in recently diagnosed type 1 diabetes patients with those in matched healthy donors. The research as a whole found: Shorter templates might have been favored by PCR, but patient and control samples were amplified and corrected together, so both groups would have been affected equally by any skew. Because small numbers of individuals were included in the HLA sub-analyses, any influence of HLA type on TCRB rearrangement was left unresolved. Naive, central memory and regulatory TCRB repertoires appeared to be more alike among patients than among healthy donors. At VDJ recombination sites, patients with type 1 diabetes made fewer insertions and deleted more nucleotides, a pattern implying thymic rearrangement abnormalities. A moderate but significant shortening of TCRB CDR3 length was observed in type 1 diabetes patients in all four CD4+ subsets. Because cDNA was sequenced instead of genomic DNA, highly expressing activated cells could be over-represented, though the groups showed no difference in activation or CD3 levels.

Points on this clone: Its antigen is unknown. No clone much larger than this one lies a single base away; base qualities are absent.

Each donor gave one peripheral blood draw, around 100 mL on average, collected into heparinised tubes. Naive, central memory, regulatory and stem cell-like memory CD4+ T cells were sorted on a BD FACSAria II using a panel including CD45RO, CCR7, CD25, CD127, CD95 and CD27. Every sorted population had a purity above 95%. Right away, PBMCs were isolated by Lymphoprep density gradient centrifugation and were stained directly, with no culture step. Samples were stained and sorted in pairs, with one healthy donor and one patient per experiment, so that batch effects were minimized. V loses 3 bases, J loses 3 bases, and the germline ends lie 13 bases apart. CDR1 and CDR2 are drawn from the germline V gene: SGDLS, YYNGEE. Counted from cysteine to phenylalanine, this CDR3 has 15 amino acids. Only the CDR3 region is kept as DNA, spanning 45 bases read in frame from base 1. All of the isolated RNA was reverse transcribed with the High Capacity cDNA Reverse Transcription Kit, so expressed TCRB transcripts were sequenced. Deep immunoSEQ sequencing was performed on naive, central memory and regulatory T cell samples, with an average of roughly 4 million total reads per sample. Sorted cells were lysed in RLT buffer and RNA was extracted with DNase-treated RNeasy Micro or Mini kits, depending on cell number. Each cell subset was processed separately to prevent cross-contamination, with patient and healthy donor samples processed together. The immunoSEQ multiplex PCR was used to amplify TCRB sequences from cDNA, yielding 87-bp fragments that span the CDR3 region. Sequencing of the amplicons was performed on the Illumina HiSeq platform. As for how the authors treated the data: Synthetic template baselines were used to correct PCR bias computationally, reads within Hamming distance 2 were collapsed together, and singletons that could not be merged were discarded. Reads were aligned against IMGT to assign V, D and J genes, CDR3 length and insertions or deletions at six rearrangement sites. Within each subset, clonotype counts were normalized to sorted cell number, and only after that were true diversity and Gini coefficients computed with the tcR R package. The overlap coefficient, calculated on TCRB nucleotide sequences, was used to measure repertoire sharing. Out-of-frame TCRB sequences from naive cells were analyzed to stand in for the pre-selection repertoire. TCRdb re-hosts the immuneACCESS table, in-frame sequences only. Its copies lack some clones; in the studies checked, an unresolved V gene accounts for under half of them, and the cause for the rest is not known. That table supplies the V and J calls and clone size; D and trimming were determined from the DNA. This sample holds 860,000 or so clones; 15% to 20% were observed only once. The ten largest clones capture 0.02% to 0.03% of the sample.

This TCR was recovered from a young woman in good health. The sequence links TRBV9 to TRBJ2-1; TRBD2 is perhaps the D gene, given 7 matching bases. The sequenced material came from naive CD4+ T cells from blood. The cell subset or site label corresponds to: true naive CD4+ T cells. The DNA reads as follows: TGTGCCAGCAGCGACGGAAGGGGGGGCTACAATGAGCAGTTCTTC. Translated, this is CASSDGRGGYNEQFF.